This T cell receptor (beta chain) was observed in a study of cytomegalovirus exposure and HLA in healthy donors. CDR1 is SEHNR, CDR2 FQNEAQ, per germline (reference sequence). V lost 5 bases to trimming and J lost 7 bases; unmatched junction nucleotides: 9. The CDR3 spans 15 residues. Regarding the study as a whole: Sequencing had likely introduced a cluster of highly shared sequence variants as an artifact.

The PCR contained 60 Vbeta and 13 Jbeta primers. Produced via immunoSEQ multiplex PCR; TCRdb's table is partial and in-frame only. The sample has 90,000 to 110,000 clones, 69% seen once. As for this clone: As yet, its antigen is unknown.

V is TRBV7-9 and J is TRBJ1-4, with 8 bases matching TRBD1. The source of this sequence is a man younger than 40 in good health and CMV-seronegative. Sequencing used PBMCs. The CDR3 loop is CASSVNRGLGEKLFF. CDR3 nucleotide sequence: TGTGCCAGCAGCGTAAACAGGGGGTTGGGTGAAAAACTGTTTTTT.